A few counts support the clone carrying this T cell receptor (beta chain). Its matching antigen is unknown. The sample belongs to a study of shared clonotypes between healthy human individuals. Study-wide results and caveats: Exclusively blood specimens were collected; tissue repertoires likely differ. A small donor pool kept down the genetic and exposure-history diversity that was represented. The rarefaction results pointed to incomplete sorted-subset sequencing despite large depth.

The V gene lost 5 bases and the J gene lost 2 bases, with 21 bases spanning the gap. Germline V gene sequence: CDR1 SGHVS, CDR2 FQNEAQ. The CDR3 spans 17 residues. Profiling relied on immunoSEQ multiplex PCR, and the TCRdb table lists in-frame clones only, not all of them. The sample has about a million clones; approximately 80% are singletons. Sequenced sample: memory CD4+ T cells sorted from blood. Subset in this sample: CD45RA-negative fraction. This sequence originates from a man younger than 35 in good health. The rearrangement links TRBV7-8 to TRBJ1-1; maybe TRBD1 (6 bases). This chain's CDR3 is CASSPKRGGVGNTEAFF. The CDR3 DNA is TGTGCCAGCAGCCCCAAACGGGGGGGCGTTGGTAACACTGAAGCTTTCTTT.